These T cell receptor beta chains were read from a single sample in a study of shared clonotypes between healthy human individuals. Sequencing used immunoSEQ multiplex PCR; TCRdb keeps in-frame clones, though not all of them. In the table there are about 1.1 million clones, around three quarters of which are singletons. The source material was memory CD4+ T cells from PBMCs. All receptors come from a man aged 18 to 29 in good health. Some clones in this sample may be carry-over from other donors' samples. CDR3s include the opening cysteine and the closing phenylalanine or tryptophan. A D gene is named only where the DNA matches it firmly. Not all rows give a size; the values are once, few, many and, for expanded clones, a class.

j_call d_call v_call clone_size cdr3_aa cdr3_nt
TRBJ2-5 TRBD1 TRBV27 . CASSGQVQETQYF TGTGCCAGCTCCGGACAGGTCCAAGAGACCCAGTACTTC
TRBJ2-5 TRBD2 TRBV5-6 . CASSRNGLAGNQETQYF TGTGCCAGCAGCCGAAACGGCCTAGCGGGGAACCAAGAGACCCAGTACTTC
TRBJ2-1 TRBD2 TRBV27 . CASSFLAGGPYEQFF TGTGCCAGCAGTTTTCTAGCGGGAGGGCCCTATGAGCAGTTCTTC
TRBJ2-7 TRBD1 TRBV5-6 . CASSLKRGQGRAYEQYF TGTGCCAGCAGCCTCAAACGGGGACAGGGGAGGGCCTACGAGCAGTACTTC
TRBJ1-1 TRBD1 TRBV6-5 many CASSTSTGGWPEAFF TGTGCCAGCAGTACTTCAACAGGGGGCTGGCCTGAAGCTTTCTTT
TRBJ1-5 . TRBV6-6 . CASSSGTYQPQHF TGTGCCAGCAGCAGTGGAACCTACCAGCCCCAGCATTTT
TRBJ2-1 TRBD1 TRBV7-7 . CASSPTGGGYEQFF TGTGCCAGCAGCCCGACAGGGGGTGGGTATGAGCAGTTCTTC
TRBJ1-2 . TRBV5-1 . CASSQSDRGTGYTF TGCGCCAGCAGCCAAAGTGACCGGGGGACTGGCTACACCTTC
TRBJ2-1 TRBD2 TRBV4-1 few CASSQEGGRALNEQFF TGCGCCAGCAGCCAAGAAGGCGGGAGGGCCCTCAATGAGCAGTTCTTC
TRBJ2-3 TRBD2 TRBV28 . CASTSTRLAGADTQYF TGTGCCAGCACTTCCACCCGGCTAGCGGGAGCAGATACGCAGTATTTT
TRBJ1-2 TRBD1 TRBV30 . CAWRDRGANYGYTF TGTGCCTGGAGGGACAGGGGCGCTAACTATGGCTACACCTTC
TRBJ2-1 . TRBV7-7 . CASSPHWRSDYNEQFF TGTGCCAGCAGCCCACATTGGCGTTCAGACTACAATGAGCAGTTCTTC
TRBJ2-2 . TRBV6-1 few CASSEASPLAWSGELFF TGTGCCAGCAGTGAAGCCTCTCCCCTTGCTTGGTCCGGGGAGCTGTTTTTT
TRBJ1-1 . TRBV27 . CASSFDRRADLNTEAFF TGTGCCAGCAGTTTCGACAGGAGAGCGGACTTGAACACTGAAGCTTTCTTT
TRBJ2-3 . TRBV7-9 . CASSFGQNPSTDTQYF TGTGCCAGCAGCTTTGGGCAGAACCCTAGCACAGATACGCAGTATTTT
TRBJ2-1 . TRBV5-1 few CASSGGSETYNEQFF TGCGCCAGCAGCGGCGGGTCCGAAACCTACAATGAGCAGTTCTTC
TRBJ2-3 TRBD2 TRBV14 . CASSQDRLLAGADTQYF TGTGCCAGCAGCCAAGATCGGTTACTAGCGGGGGCAGATACGCAGTATTTT
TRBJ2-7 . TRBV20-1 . CSASFGRGPYF TGCAGTGCTAGCTTCGGGCGGGGCCCCTACTTC
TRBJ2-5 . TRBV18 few CASSDSVGGETQYF TGTGCCAGCTCTGACAGCGTGGGGGGAGAGACCCAGTACTTC
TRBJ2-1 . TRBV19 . CASSIEGSLTGGHEQFF TGTGCCAGTAGTATAGAGGGAAGCCTAACGGGTGGTCATGAGCAGTTCTTC
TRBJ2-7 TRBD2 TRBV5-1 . CASSLDHRLAGTTYEQYF TGCGCCAGCAGCTTGGATCATCGACTAGCGGGGACGACCTACGAGCAGTACTTC
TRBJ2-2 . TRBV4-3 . CASSPTGSTGELFF TGCGCCAGCAGTCCAACAGGGTCCACCGGGGAGCTGTTTTTT
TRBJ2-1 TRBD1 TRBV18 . CASSPYRGDNEQFF TGTGCCAGCTCACCATACAGGGGGGACAATGAGCAGTTCTTC
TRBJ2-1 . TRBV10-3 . CAISQDASSYNEQFF TGTGCCATCAGTCAGGACGCGAGCTCCTACAATGAGCAGTTCTTC
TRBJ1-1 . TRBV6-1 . CASSELGRGRTEAFF TGTGCCAGCAGTGAGTTGGGCAGGGGAAGGACTGAAGCTTTCTTT
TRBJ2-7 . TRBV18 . CASSPSGDEQYF TGTGCCAGCTCACCGTCGGGGGACGAGCAGTACTTC
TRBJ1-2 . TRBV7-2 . CASSPQQGWKGDGYTF TGTGCCAGCAGCCCACAACAGGGATGGAAGGGTGATGGCTACACCTTC
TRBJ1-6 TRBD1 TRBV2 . CASRPTGSDSPLHF TGTGCCAGCAGACCGACAGGGTCGGATTCACCCCTCCACTTT
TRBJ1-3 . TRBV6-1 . CASSEGTDRNTIYF TGTGCCAGCAGTGAAGGGACGGACAGAAACACCATATATTTT
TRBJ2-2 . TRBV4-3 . CASSPSRGANANTGELFF TGCGCCAGCAGCCCCTCGCGTGGGGCCAACGCCAACACCGGGGAGCTGTTTTTT
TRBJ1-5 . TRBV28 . CASRPRVSNQPQHF TGTGCCAGCAGGCCTCGGGTTAGCAATCAGCCCCAGCATTTT
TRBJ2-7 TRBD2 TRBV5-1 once CASSPEGRDEQYF TGCGCCAGCAGCCCTGAGGGGAGGGACGAGCAGTACTTC
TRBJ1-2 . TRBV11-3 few CASSLVWDIRPHYGYTF TGTGCCAGCAGCTTAGTATGGGACATAAGACCCCACTATGGCTACACCTTC
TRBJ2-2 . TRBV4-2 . CASSQVRGVTGELFF TGTGCCAGCAGCCAAGTTCGGGGAGTCACCGGGGAGCTGTTTTTT
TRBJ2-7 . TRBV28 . CASRGQGGYESYEQYF TGTGCCAGCAGGGGGCAGGGAGGTTATGAGTCCTACGAGCAGTACTTC
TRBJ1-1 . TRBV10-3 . CAITTGAGDTEAFF TGTGCCATCACCACCGGGGCTGGGGACACTGAAGCTTTCTTT
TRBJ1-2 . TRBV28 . CASSLGTGLDPKANYGYTF TGTGCCAGCAGTTTAGGAACTGGGTTGGATCCCAAAGCTAACTATGGCTACACCTTC
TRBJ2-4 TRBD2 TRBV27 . CASRIHPGGWAKNIQYF TGTGCCAGCAGAATACACCCCGGGGGGTGGGCCAAAAACATTCAGTACTTC
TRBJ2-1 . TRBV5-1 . CASSSSSYNEQFF TGCGCCAGCAGCTCGAGCTCCTACAATGAGCAGTTCTTC
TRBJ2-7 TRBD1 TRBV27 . CASRPRDRSSYEQYF TGTGCCAGCAGACCCCGGGACAGGTCGTCCTACGAGCAGTACTTC
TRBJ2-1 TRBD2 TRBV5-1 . CASSLGLAGLNEQFF TGCGCCAGCAGCTTGGGACTAGCGGGCCTCAATGAGCAGTTCTTC
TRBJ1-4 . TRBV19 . CASSIRAGVRTNEKLFF TGTGCCAGTAGTATCCGGGCAGGGGTGCGAACTAATGAAAAACTGTTTTTT
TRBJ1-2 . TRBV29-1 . CSVAKYLANYGYTF TGCAGCGTTGCTAAGTATTTGGCTAACTATGGCTACACCTTC
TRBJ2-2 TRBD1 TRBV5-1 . CATRGQGASGELFF TGCGCCACAAGGGGACAGGGGGCCTCCGGGGAGCTGTTTTTT
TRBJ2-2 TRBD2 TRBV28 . CASSPSGGNTGELFF TGTGCCAGCAGTCCTAGCGGGGGGAACACCGGGGAGCTGTTTTTT